This T cell receptor (beta chain) came from a study of early T cells in non-severe SARS-CoV-2 infection. This CDR3 region has 16 residues. Germline-derived CDR1 and CDR2 are MNHNY and SVGAGI (reference sequence). V dropped 2 bases and J dropped 6 bases, with 17 bases sitting between them. This clonotype was counted ten times or more. Individually, cDNA molecules had unique molecular identifiers attached to them. One entry per CDR3 protein, called by TCRdb with MiXCR from the 5' RACE reads. The data contain fewer than 30,000 distinct CDR3 sequences, about 4.2% of them singletons. The sequence was obtained from an adult who was a healthcare worker with PCR-confirmed SARS-CoV-2 infection or an uninfected control (not recorded which). The sample taken for sequencing was whole blood. The rearrangement joins TRBV6-6 to TRBJ1-5, with a possible D match to TRBD1 (5 bases). The CDR3 here is CASSYGAGRMGQPQHF. CDR3 in DNA: TGTGCCAGCAGTTACGGGGCAGGGAGGATGGGTCAGCCCCAGCATTTT.